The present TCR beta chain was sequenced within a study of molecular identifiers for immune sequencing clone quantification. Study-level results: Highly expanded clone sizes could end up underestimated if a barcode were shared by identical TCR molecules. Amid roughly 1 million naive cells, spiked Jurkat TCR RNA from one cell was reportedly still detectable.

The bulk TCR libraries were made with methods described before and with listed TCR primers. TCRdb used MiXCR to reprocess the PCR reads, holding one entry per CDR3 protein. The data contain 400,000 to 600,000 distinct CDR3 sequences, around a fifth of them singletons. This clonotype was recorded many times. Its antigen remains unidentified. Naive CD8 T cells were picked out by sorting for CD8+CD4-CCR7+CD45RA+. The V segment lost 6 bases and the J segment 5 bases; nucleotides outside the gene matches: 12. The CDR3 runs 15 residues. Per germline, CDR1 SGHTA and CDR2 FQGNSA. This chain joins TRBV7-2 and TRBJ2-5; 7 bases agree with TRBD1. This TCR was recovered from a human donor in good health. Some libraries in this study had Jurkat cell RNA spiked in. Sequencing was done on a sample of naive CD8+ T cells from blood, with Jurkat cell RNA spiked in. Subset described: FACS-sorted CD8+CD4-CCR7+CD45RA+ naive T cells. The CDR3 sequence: CASRPNRGLGETQYF. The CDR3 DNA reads TGTGCCAGCAGACCAAACAGGGGTTTAGGGGAGACCCAGTACTTC.